The entry below describes one TCR beta chain. Its cognate antigen is unknown. Profiling relied on immunoSEQ multiplex PCR, and the TCRdb table lists in-frame clones only, not all of them. Seen here are roughly 140,000 clones, roughly 89% observed once, and the top ten hold around 3.4%. This sample stems from a study of cytomegalovirus exposure and HLA in healthy donors. Points from the study as a whole: The authors confirmed in vitro that three CMV-associated chains were specific for CMV antigens. The study listed approximately 160 cytomegalovirus-associated TCR beta chains. Rare TCR sequences dominated, though some public TCRs recurred in many donors. The tendency of first-cohort TCR clusters to co-occur in the roughly 110 validation repertoires was identified by a subsequent analysis.

Trimming removed 1 base from V and 7 bases from J, with 10 bases in between. The germline V gene has CDR1 LNHNV and CDR2 YYDKDF (reference sequence). There are 13 residues in the CDR3. The sample comprised PBMCs. The V gene is TRBV15, the J gene TRBJ1-2, with D maybe TRBD1 (5 bases). This sequence originates from a woman aged 18-35 years in good health and CMV-seropositive. The CDR3 region is CATSRAGYGGYTF. DNA for the CDR3: TGTGCCACCAGCAGAGCAGGGTATGGTGGCTACACCTTC.